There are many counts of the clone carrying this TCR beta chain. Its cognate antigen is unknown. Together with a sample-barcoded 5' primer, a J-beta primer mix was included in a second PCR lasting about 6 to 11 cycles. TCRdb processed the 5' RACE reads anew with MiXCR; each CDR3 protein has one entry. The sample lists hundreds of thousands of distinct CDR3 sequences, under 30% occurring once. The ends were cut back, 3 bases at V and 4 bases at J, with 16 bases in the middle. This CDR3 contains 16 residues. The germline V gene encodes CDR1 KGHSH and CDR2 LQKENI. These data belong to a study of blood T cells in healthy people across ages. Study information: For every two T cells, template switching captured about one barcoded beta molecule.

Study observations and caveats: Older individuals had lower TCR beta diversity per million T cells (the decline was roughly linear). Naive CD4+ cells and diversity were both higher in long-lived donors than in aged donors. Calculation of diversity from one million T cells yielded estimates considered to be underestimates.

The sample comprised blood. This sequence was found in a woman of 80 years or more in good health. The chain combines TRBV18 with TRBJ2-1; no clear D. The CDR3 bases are TGTGCCAGCTCACCCAGTGGAGTGGGAATGTACAATGAGCAGTTCTTC. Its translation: CASSPSGVGMYNEQFF.